The TCR beta chain described here comes from a study of blood T cells in healthy people across ages (dated by TCRdb to between 2014 and 2016). For the wider study: In model experiments, roughly one uniquely barcoded TCR beta cDNA molecule per two T cells was captured by template switching. The study measured age-related changes in TCR beta repertoire diversity using deep sequencing normalized with unique cDNA molecular identifiers. Two additional independent replicas of 1 million unique cDNA reads from the same blood draw were analyzed for two donors (one aged 18 to 30 and one aged 80 or older). Four age groups were formed from the donors: young (average 16 years), middle-aged (approximately 39), aged (over 55) and long-lived (approximately 78). Study-level results and caveats: Observed TCR beta diversity correlated strongly with the percentage of naive T cells measured by flow cytometry. Conclusive comparison of naive and antigen-experienced compartments was prevented by the profiling of bulk unsorted PBMCs. Observed TCR beta diversity per million T cells fell roughly linearly with age, and a significant reduction was already apparent by age approximately 40. Because donor CMV infection status was unknown, age-related changes in expanded clonotypes were potentially confounded. Compared with the aged group, the long-lived group had more naive CD4+ T cells, fewer expanded clones and increased TCR diversity, suggesting age selection. Estimates of total diversity based on one million sequenced T cells were regarded as lower bounds and as underestimates.

The donors were roughly 39 Caucasian individuals from Russia, aged roughly 6 to 100 years, who were systemically healthy. Ten milliliters of peripheral blood were drawn from each donor into EDTA-treated Vacutainer tubes. PBMCs were isolated by Ficoll-Paque density-gradient centrifugation, with at least 6 million obtained per sample. Total RNA was extracted from PBMCs with Trizol reagent, with at least 6 micrograms obtained per sample. The percentages of naive CD45RAhigh/CD27high T cells were determined by flow cytometry on a PBMC aliquot from every donor. V gives up 3 bases and J gives up 6 bases, and the segment between their germline ends measures 3 bases. In the germline V gene, CDR1 corresponds to KGHSY and CDR2 to FQNENV. Inclusive of the bounding cysteine and phenylalanine, the CDR3 is 11 residues long. The entry retains the CDR3 DNA only, 33 bases that are in frame from base 1. A remark on this clonotype: Its antigen is currently not known. Base qualities are not provided; no much larger clone lies one nucleotide away.

Libraries were made using 5' RACE. The sequencer was an Illumina HiSeq 2500. A second PCR of 7 to 11 cycles was performed with a sample-barcoded 5' primer and a J-beta primer mix. A unique molecular identifier was introduced onto each TCR beta cDNA molecule by a template-switch 5' adaptor carrying 12 random nucleotides. At least 2.5 million CDR3-containing paired-end reads were obtained from each sample. First-strand cDNA was synthesized from all RNA with the Mint cDNA synthesis kit, primed by a TRBC-specific oligonucleotide. After uracil-DNA glycosylase treatment, a first 18-cycle PCR used universal primers M1SS and BC2_uni_R on all cDNA. For the original study's pipeline: Each sample was normalized by randomly selecting 1 million high-quality reads, each carrying a distinct molecular identifier. Instead of being binned into consensus sequences, reads that shared molecular identifiers were thrown out. CDR3 identification, clonotype clustering and error correction used MiTCR with a Q25 quality threshold and the strictest error-elimination algorithm. A nonparametric unseen species model with Euler transformation was used to estimate a lower bound on total TCR beta diversity. TCRdb handled the public reads itself, with Q25 trimming in fastp and clone calling in MiXCR, and kept productive beta chains. One record per CDR3 amino acid sequence lists the most common genes and DNA. TCRdb's processing, not the authors' own work, is the source of the V and J calls. The sample records 450,000 to 650,000 distinct CDR3 sequences, around 24% of which are singletons. The ten largest clones represent approximately 8.7% of the sample.

These records were also assigned to another study, of T cells of mothers and their children. The second source states: The donors were nine systemically healthy Caucasian individuals, made up of three mothers and their six children. cDNA synthesis used all of the extracted RNA, with approximately 1.6 ug of RNA in each 15 ul reaction. In the second PCR, sample barcodes and 2-4 random nucleotides were introduced via the M1S primer. Over 8 million TCR beta CDR3 reads came from each mother, compared with about 3 million reads from each child. In both related and unrelated pairs, thymic selection shapes the output of TCR recombination in a similar way, with inherited differences having only a minor effect. Normalized repertoire overlap was always found to be slightly, but never significantly, higher in related mother-child pairs than in unrelated mother-child pairs. No persistent microchimeric T cell clones were found, with a detection sensitivity of approximately 95 clones per million clonotypes. To look for features that set related mother-child pairs apart from unrelated individuals, the researchers ran deep NGS to compare the TCR beta repertoires of mothers and children. Mothers averaged roughly 36 +/- 4 years of age and children averaged about 10 +/- 4 years. Libraries were sequenced on Illumina HiSeq 2000 with 100+100 nt paired-end reads after adapter ligation with NEBNext reagents. Mother and child libraries were prepared a month apart and sequenced in separate runs to prevent cross-contamination. Between roughly 500,000 and 2,100,000 distinct TCR beta clonotypes were identified per donor. Naive TCR beta clonotypes were estimated from low-frequency clonotypes matched to each donor's FACS-determined naive share, without sorting.

The TCR was taken from a boy between 10 and 17 years old in good health. The sample consisted of blood. The rearrangement joined TRBV16 to TRBJ2-4, with the D gene not confidently named. CDR3 region: CASSQGNIQYF. The DNA is TGTGCCAGCAGCCAGGGAAACATTCAGTACTTC.